The 29 T cell receptor beta chains below all came from one sample that was sequenced in a study of cytomegalovirus exposure and HLA in healthy donors. A multiplex PCR was run with 60 Vbeta primers and 13 Jbeta primers. The repertoire was sequenced with immunoSEQ multiplex PCR; TCRdb's copy has only in-frame clones and lacks some. In the table there are 120,000 or so clones, approximately 80% of which are singletons. The sequenced sample was PBMCs. The source of these receptors is a woman in her sixties or seventies in good health and CMV-seropositive.

The rearrangement links TRBV5-1 to TRBJ2-2, with D tentatively TRBD1 (6 bases). The V and J ends lost 4 bases and 2 bases respectively, with 12 bases between them. This CDR3 has 15 residues. In germline, CDR1 is SGHRS, CDR2 YFSETQ. The CDR3 nucleotides are TGCGCCAGCAGCCAGGACAGACCTAACACCGGGGAGCTGTTTTTT. Translating gives CASSQDRPNTGELFF.

The V gene is TRBV7-2, the J gene TRBJ2-1; maybe TRBD2 (6 bases). V was trimmed by 5 bases and J by 3 bases, leaving 11 bases between them. CDR1 SGHTA and CDR2 FQGNSA come from the germline V gene. CDR3 length: 14 amino acids. The CDR3 region has the DNA TGTGCCAGCAGCATGAGCGGGTACTACAATGAGCAGTTCTTC. Amino acids: CASSMSGYYNEQFF.

The J gene is TRBJ2-7, the V gene TRBV5-6; 11 bases fit TRBD2. The CDR3 totals 16 residues. V lost 0 bases, J lost 0 bases, and 2 bases stayed unmatched. Germline-derived CDR1 and CDR2 are SGHDT and YYEEEE. CDR3 protein: CASSLVTSGSSYEQYF. DNA for the CDR3: TGTGCCAGCAGCTTGGTAACTAGCGGGAGCTCCTACGAGCAGTACTTC.

The chain employs TRBV30 and TRBJ2-2; D possibly corresponds to TRBD2 (6 bases). CDR3 length equals 15 residues. CDR1 and CDR2 from the germline V gene are GTSNPN and SVGIG (reference sequence). Trimming took off 2 bases at V and 1 base at J, with 11 bases between the two ends. DNA of the CDR3: TGTGCCTGGAGTTCGGGGGTCCTGAACACCGGGGAGCTGTTTTTT. It encodes CAWSSGVLNTGELFF.

The chain recombines TRBV6-5 with TRBJ1-1; D ambiguous. Germline CDR1 is MNHEY and CDR2 is SVGAGI. The V end lost 0 bases, the J end lost 3 bases, and 14 bases lay between the germline ends. The CDR3 consists of 16 residues. Here the CDR3 DNA reads TGTGCCAGCAGTTACTCGAGACGCGGGGATTACACTGAAGCTTTCTTT. Translation: CASSYSRRGDYTEAFF.

This clone showed up just a few times. The chain has TRBV19 and TRBJ1-2; D unresolved. The CDR3 length is 12 residues. Germline CDR1 and CDR2: LNHDA and SQIVND (reference sequence). Trimming took off 5 bases at V and 8 bases at J, with 12 bases between the two ends. Here the CDR3 DNA reads TGTGCCAGTAGTGCACTAACGGGAGGCTACACCTTC. Protein: CASSALTGGYTF.

The chain combines TRBV18 with TRBJ2-3, with TRBD2 matching over 8 bases. This CDR3 spans 14 amino acids. Germline V gene sequence: CDR1 KGHSH, CDR2 LQKENI. V shed 8 bases, J shed 0 bases, and the junction held 4 bases outside the gene matches. CDR3 region: CASNPSGSTDTQYF. The CDR3 nucleotides read TGTGCCAGCAACCCTAGCGGGAGCACAGATACGCAGTATTTT.

This clone was found a few times. The chain has TRBV6-1 and TRBJ1-5; D gene ambiguous. The CDR3 has 12 residues. Germline CDR1 and CDR2: MNHNS and SASEGT. V was shortened by 6 bases and J by 3 bases, with 6 bases between the two germline ends. The CDR3 sequence: CASSRDNQPQHF. The CDR3, as DNA: TGTGCCAGCAGCCGGGACAATCAGCCCCAGCATTTT.

CDR3 coding DNA: TGTGCCAGCAGTGCGTCCGGGACAGGGGATACTGAAGCTTTCTTT. It is translated as CASSASGTGDTEAFF. V and J are TRBV6-1 and TRBJ1-1; TRBD1 matches 10 bases. The J segment lost 5 bases and the V segment lost 4 bases, leaving 7 bases of the junction unmatched. CDR1 is MNHNS and CDR2 is SASEGT in the germline V gene. This CDR3 region has 15 residues.

The genes are TRBV15 and TRBJ2-3, with TRBD2 matching over 9 bases. Germline CDR1 reads LNHNV; CDR2 reads YYDKDF (reference sequence). CDR3 length equals 18 residues. The V segment lost 0 bases and the J segment 2 bases; nucleotides outside the gene matches: 9. In DNA, the CDR3 is TGTGCCACCAGCAGAGATAGGCGGCGGGAGGGCTACACAGATACGCAGTATTTT. This gives the protein CATSRDRRREGYTDTQYF.

For the CDR3, the DNA is TGTGCCAGCAGTGGGCACAGGGGAATAGTCGGTGAGACCCAGTACTTC. This codes for CASSGHRGIVGETQYF. The chain uses TRBV27 and TRBJ2-5; TRBD1 agrees at 7 bases. This CDR3 contains 16 residues. Trimming took 5 bases from V and 5 from J; bases not matched to a gene: 14. In germline, CDR1 is MNHEY, CDR2 SMNVEV (reference sequence).

This clone has more than one count but fewer than ten. V is TRBV5-1 and J is TRBJ2-1; 9 nucleotides align to TRBD2. Germline lookup yields CDR1 SGHRS and CDR2 YFSETQ. V was clipped by 6 bases and J by 0 bases; unmatched bases: 4. This CDR3 is 15 amino acids long. The CDR3 DNA reads as TGCGCCAGCACGAATAGCGGGAGCTCCTACAATGAGCAGTTCTTC. It translates to CASTNSGSSYNEQFF.

This chain uses TRBV2 with TRBJ2-7; no reliable D call. This CDR3 has 10 residues. Germline V CDR1 and CDR2: SNHLY, FYNNEI. V was shortened by 8 bases and J by 3 bases, with 5 bases between the two germline ends. CDR3 nucleotide sequence: TGTGCCAGCGAGGACTACGAGCAGTACTTC. This codes for CASEDYEQYF.

This clone occurred once. This sequence joins TRBV27 and TRBJ2-1; 14 nucleotides agree with TRBD2. The junction had 11 bases not matched to a gene; V was cut back by 5 bases and J by 8 bases. The CDR3 is 17 residues long. Germline CDR1 and CDR2: MNHEY and SMNVEV (reference sequence). The CDR3 nucleotides read TGTGCCAGCAGTCAACCGGGACTAGCGGGAGTATATGATGAGCAGTTCTTC. This translates into CASSQPGLAGVYDEQFF.

This clone was counted a single time. V is TRBV7-6 and J is TRBJ2-5, with TRBD2 identical over 12 bases. There are 17 residues in the CDR3. V dropped 4 bases and J dropped 0; count of bases not matched to a gene: 6. Germline V gives CDR1 SGHVS, CDR2 FNYEAQ. CDR3 bases: TGTGCCAGCAGCTCGCCGGGACTAGCGGGTTACCAAGAGACCCAGTACTTC. This encodes CASSSPGLAGYQETQYF.

The rearrangement joins TRBV18 to TRBJ1-1; 7 positions match TRBD1. Germline CDR1 KGHSH, CDR2 LQKENI. This CDR3 is built from 14 residues. The V and J ends lost 8 bases and 2 bases, in that order; junction bases with no gene match: 8. The CDR3, as DNA: TGTGCCAGCCTGAACAGGGGAATTAACACTGAAGCTTTCTTT. Translated: CASLNRGINTEAFF.

The chain has TRBV4-2 and TRBJ2-3, with 7 bases fitting TRBD2. With V trimmed by 2 bases and J by 2 bases, 10 bases remained unmatched. Germline-derived CDR1 and CDR2 are LGHNA and YNFKEQ. The CDR3 length is 17 residues. CDR3 region: CASSQFNRDYYTDTQYF. Here the CDR3 DNA reads TGTGCCAGCAGCCAATTCAACCGGGACTACTACACAGATACGCAGTATTTT.

The chain carries TRBV7-9 and TRBJ1-1; D perhaps matches TRBD1 (5 bases). With 3 bases removed from V and 4 bases from J, the gap between germline ends came to 12 bases. This CDR3 spans 14 amino acids. The germline V gene encodes CDR1 SEHNR and CDR2 FQNEAQ (reference sequence). In nucleotides, the CDR3 is TGTGCCAGCAGCTTGGGGGGGGATTCCACTGAAGCTTTCTTT. Translated: CASSLGGDSTEAFF. The full variable domain, completed using reference TRBV7-9 and TRBJ1-1, is DTGVSQNPRHKITKRGQNVTFRCDPISEHNRLYWYRQTLGQGPEFLTYFQNEAQLEKSRLLSDRFSAERPKGSFSTLEIQRTEQGDSAMYLCASSLGGDSTEAFFGQGTRLTVV.

The chain links TRBV27 to TRBJ1-5; D perhaps matches TRBD1 (5 bases). CDR1 and CDR2 from the germline V gene are MNHEY and SMNVEV (reference sequence). V was pared by 1 base and J by 4 bases, with 11 bases between. The CDR3 spans 15 residues. CDR3 coding DNA: TGTGCCAGCAGTTTATATTTCGGGGGGAATCAGCCCCAGCATTTT. Residues: CASSLYFGGNQPQHF.

CDR3 sequence reads: CASASETSGRNEQFF. CDR3 coding DNA: TGTGCCAGCGCGTCCGAGACTAGCGGGAGAAATGAGCAGTTCTTC. The chain uses TRBV7-2 and TRBJ2-1, with 12 bases matching TRBD2. The CDR3 is made up of 15 amino acids. In germline, CDR1 is SGHTA, CDR2 FQGNSA. J was trimmed by 7 bases and V by 8 bases; bases with no gene match: 9. Full variable domain (rest looked up from reference TRBV7-2 and TRBJ2-1): GAGVSQSPSNKVTEKGKDVELRCDPISGHTALYWYRQSLGQGLEFLIYFQGNSAPDKSGLPSDRFSAERTGGSVSTLTIQRTQQEDSAVYLCASASETSGRNEQFFGPGTRLTVL.

V and J are TRBV19 and TRBJ1-1; no clear D gene. The V gene lost 9 bases and the J gene lost 7 bases, with 15 bases spanning the gap. The CDR3 covers 12 residues. CDR1 and CDR2 (germline): LNHDA, SQIVND (reference sequence). CDR3 loop: CASFHREFEAFF. The CDR3 DNA follows: TGTGCCAGCTTTCATCGTGAGTTTGAAGCTTTCTTT.

This chain links TRBV12-5 with TRBJ2-3; 7 nucleotides match TRBD1. Germline loops: CDR1 LGHNT, CDR2 FRNRAP. With 6 bases clipped from V and 0 bases from J, the junction kept 15 bases outside the gene matches. This CDR3 spans 18 amino acids. DNA of the CDR3: TGTGCTAGTGGCGCCGGGACAGCGGCCCGGAGCAGCACAGATACGCAGTATTTT. Protein product: CASGAGTAARSSTDTQYF.

This clone was observed a few times. This chain uses TRBV2 with TRBJ2-1; a weak D match, TRBD2 (6 bases). CDR3 length: 15 amino acids. V lost 6 bases, J lost 2 bases, and 14 bases lay in between. Germline CDR1 reads SNHLY; CDR2 reads FYNNEI. The CDR3 here is CASSEEGTPYNEQFF. CDR3 bases: TGTGCCAGCAGCGAGGAGGGCACCCCCTACAATGAGCAGTTCTTC.

V and J are TRBV2 and TRBJ1-3, with TRBD1 as a possible D gene (5 bases). There are 14 residues in the CDR3. Germline loops: CDR1 SNHLY, CDR2 FYNNEI. V lost 3 bases, J lost 2 bases, and 8 bases lay in between. CDR3 sequence (DNA): TGTGCCAGCAGTGAGCAGGGTACTGGAAACACCATATATTTT. Protein: CASSEQGTGNTIYF.

The CDR3 spells CASSQGGWGGTNYGYTF. CDR3 sequence (DNA): TGCGCCAGCAGCCAAGGCGGGTGGGGGGGAACTAACTATGGCTACACCTTC. This chain connects TRBV4-1 to TRBJ1-2; weak D call: TRBD1 (5 bases). V shed 1 base and J shed 0 bases, with 15 bases lying between them. The CDR3 has 17 amino acids. The germline V gene has CDR1 MGHRA and CDR2 YSYEKL.

V is TRBV10-3 and J is TRBJ2-3; possible D gene TRBD2, 5 bases. This CDR3 has 14 amino acids. V shed 4 bases and J shed 4 bases, with 12 bases lying between them. Germline V gene sequence: CDR1 ENHRY, CDR2 SYGVKD. The CDR3 reads CAISGGPNPDTQYF. CDR3 nucleotides: TGTGCCATCAGTGGAGGGCCCAACCCAGATACGCAGTATTTT.

V is TRBV6-6 and J is TRBJ1-5; no clear D. The germline CDR1 and CDR2 sequences are MNHNY and SVGAGI (reference sequence). V was trimmed by 5 bases and J by 1 base, leaving 6 bases between them. The CDR3 extends over 13 amino acids. The CDR3 sequence is CASSIGSNQPQHF. The CDR3 bases are TGTGCCAGCAGTATCGGGAGCAATCAGCCCCAGCATTTT.

V is TRBV15 and J is TRBJ2-7; 9 nucleotides align to TRBD2. Germline CDR1 is LNHNV and CDR2 is YYDKDF (reference sequence). V dropped 0 bases and J dropped 3; count of bases not matched to a gene: 6. This CDR3 spans 16 amino acids. The CDR3 nucleotides are TGTGCCACCAGCAGAGACCCTAGCGGGATTAACTACGAGCAGTACTTC. Protein: CATSRDPSGINYEQYF.

This rearrangement joins TRBV11-2 to TRBJ1-5; 8 nucleotides agree with TRBD1. Per germline, CDR1 SGHAT and CDR2 FQNNGV. The CDR3 runs to 15 residues. V lost 5 bases to trimming and J lost 0 bases; unmatched junction nucleotides: 3. CDR3 sequence reads: CASSLTGGSNQPQHF. CDR3 DNA: TGTGCCAGCAGCCTCACAGGGGGTAGCAATCAGCCCCAGCATTTT.